This entry lists 5 T cell receptor beta chains sequenced from one sample in a study of regulatory T cells in long-lasting Graves disease. Building of the TCR beta libraries involved iRepertoire HTBI primers and Arm-PCR of CDR3 regions. TCRdb fed the multiplex PCR reads into MiXCR, producing one record per CDR3 protein. The sample holds approximately 540,000 distinct CDR3 sequences, around 11% seen once. Time point reported: newly diagnosed GD, antithyroid drugs for less than 3 months. After RNA was extracted from PBMCs, the TCR library was made from it. These records were also assigned to another study, of T cells in Graves' hyperthyroidism and ophthalmopathy.

Sequencing was performed on peripheral blood mononuclear cells (PBMCs), taken at new diagnosis, from a patient treated with antithyroid drugs. The receptors stem from a woman aged 25 to 45 with Graves disease.

This clonotype was seen ten or more times. This rearrangement joins TRBV24-1 to TRBJ2-5; TRBD1 might be the D (6 bases). This CDR3 has 15 residues. Germline lookup yields CDR1 KGHDR and CDR2 SFDVKD. The germline V and J ends were trimmed by 4 bases and 4 bases, with 15 bases remaining between them. Written as DNA, the CDR3 is TGTGCCACCAGTGACCCCACTCAAGGGGGAGAGACCCAGTACTTC. As protein: CATSDPTQGGETQYF.

This clonotype was observed a handful of times. V gene TRBV12-5 combines with J gene TRBJ2-2; 8 positions agree with TRBD2. Per the germline V gene, CDR1 is LGHNT and CDR2 is FRNRAP. This CDR3 spans 20 amino acids. Trimming at V came to 6 bases and at J to 3 bases, leaving 21 bases not matched to a gene. The CDR3 coding sequence is TGTGCTAGTGGATGTGACTATTGCGAAGCGGGAGTTTGGGACACCGGGGAGCTGTTTTTT. Amino acid sequence: CASGCDYCEAGVWDTGELFF.

This clonotype was counted at least ten times. The chain recombines TRBV28 with TRBJ1-2; 7 nucleotides line up with TRBD1. Germline trimming cut 5 bases from V and 3 bases from J; bases unmatched to any gene: 12. CDR1 MDHEN and CDR2 SYDVKM come from the germline V gene. The CDR3 has 16 residues. CDR3 nucleotides: TGTGCCAGCAGTCTCCCCAGTGACAGGGAGGACTATGGCTACACCTTC. Translation: CASSLPSDREDYGYTF.

This clonotype was recorded at least ten times. This chain joins TRBV27 and TRBJ1-1; D is uncertain. This CDR3 has 10 residues. Germline V gives CDR1 MNHEY, CDR2 SMNVEV (reference sequence). Trimming left V 7 bases short and J 5 bases short, with 5 bases between. The DNA of the CDR3 is TGTGCCAGCACCCTAACTGAAGCTTTCTTT. It yields the protein CASTLTEAFF.

This clonotype was recorded at least ten times. The rearrangement uses TRBV7-9 and TRBJ2-1, with TRBD2 matching 7 bases. Germline CDR1 reads SEHNR; CDR2 reads FQNEAQ (reference sequence). V lost 6 bases, J lost 9 bases, and 5 bases stayed unmatched. There are 12 residues in the CDR3. The CDR3, as DNA: TGTGCCAGCAGTTCTCAGCGGGGTGAGCAGTTCTTC. It translates to CASSSQRGEQFF.